The text below deals with one T cell receptor beta chain. Its matching antigen is unknown. The CDR3 runs 12 residues. Germline-derived CDR1 and CDR2 are SQVTM and ANQGSEA. V was clipped by 7 bases and J by 4 bases; unmatched bases: 6. This sample stems from a study of T-cell reconstitution after alpha-beta-depleted transplantation in children. Notes on the study in general: There were reportedly several hundred expanded graft clones from which alpha-beta T cells came about two months after transplant. Among T cells one year after transplant, newly produced cells accounted for most counts and diversity. Several patients had high TCRbeta diversity at day 60; it came from surviving recipient T cells and thymic progenitors.

The TCRbeta library was prepared with unique molecular identifiers. TCRdb independently ran MiXCR on the PCR reads; one entry per CDR3 protein. Counted here are 800,000 to 1,000,000 distinct CDR3 sequences, roughly 29% occurring once; the ten biggest clones make up roughly 28%. The J gene is TRBJ1-1, the V gene TRBV29-1; TRBD1 matches 7 bases. This specimen was PBMCs, mostly from graft donor cells, taken 360 days after TCRalphabeta/CD19-depleted stem cell transplant. The sequence was obtained from a boy younger than two who had a stem cell transplant for SCID, so the T cells may come from the graft donor. The CDR3 DNA sequence: TGCAGCGCCCGGGACAGCCCCACTGAAGCTTTCTTT. Its translation is CSARDSPTEAFF.